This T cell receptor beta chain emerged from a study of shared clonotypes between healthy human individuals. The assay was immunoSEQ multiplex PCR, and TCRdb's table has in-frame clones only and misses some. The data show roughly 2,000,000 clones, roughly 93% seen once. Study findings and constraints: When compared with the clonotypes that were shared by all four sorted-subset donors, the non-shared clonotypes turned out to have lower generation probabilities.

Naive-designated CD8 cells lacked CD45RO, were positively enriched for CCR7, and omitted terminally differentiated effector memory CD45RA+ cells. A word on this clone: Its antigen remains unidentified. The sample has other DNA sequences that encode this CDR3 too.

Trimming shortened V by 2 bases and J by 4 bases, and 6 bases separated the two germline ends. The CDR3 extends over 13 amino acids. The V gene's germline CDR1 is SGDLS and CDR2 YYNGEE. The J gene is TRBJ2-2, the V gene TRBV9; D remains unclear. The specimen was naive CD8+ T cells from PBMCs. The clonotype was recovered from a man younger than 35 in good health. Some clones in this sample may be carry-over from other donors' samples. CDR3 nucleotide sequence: TGTGCCAGCAGCGTTACGGGCACCGGGGAGCTGTTTTTT. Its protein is CASSVTGTGELFF. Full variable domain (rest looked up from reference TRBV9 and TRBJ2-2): DSGVTQTPKHLITATGQRVTLRCSPRSGDLSVYWYQQSLDQGLQFLIQYYNGEERAKGNILERFSAQQFPDLHSELNLSSLELGDSALYFCASSVTGTGELFFGEGSRLTVL.